This T cell receptor beta chain was identified during a study of early stage breast cancer tumors. Study-level results: Enriched TCRB sequences shared across patients were mostly commonly generated sequences. Tumor and normal breast were distinguished via blood comparison in most of the 16 patients.

There are a few counts of this clone. The antigen is undetermined. Roughly 19-50 mg of tissue was diced for each tumor. Unmatched junction bases numbered 9, after V lost 5 bases and J lost 4 bases. Germline CDR1 is SGHRS and CDR2 is YFSETQ. CDR3 size: 16 residues. Profiled with immunoSEQ multiplex PCR; TCRdb holds only in-frame clones, not every one. The data hold about 7,600 clones, with around 60% observed a single time. The sample comprised breast tumor tissue. The chain uses TRBV5-1 and TRBJ2-5; 12 bases line up with TRBD2. The receptor comes from a person aged 65 to 79 with breast cancer. CDR3 amino acids: CASSEGKTSGGETQYF. CDR3 sequence (DNA): TGCGCCAGCAGTGAAGGAAAGACTAGCGGGGGAGAGACCCAGTACTTC.